This entry concerns a single T cell receptor (beta chain). What it binds is not known. This entry comes from a study of radiotherapy plus CTLA-4 blockade in lung cancer. Study details: The study recorded objective responses in around a sixth of patients and disease control in around 31%.

Patients in the study, people with chemo-refractory metastatic non-small-cell lung cancer, received focal radiation plus ipilimumab CTLA-4 blockade. Study results and caveats: Researchers report tumor-derived TCR clones expanding in blood after radiotherapy plus ipilimumab. The best predictor of response was reported to be early blood T cell clone dynamics, with interferon-beta.

Assay: immunoSEQ multiplex PCR; the TCRdb copy retains only in-frame clones and omits some. Seen here are tens of thousands of clones, around 80% observed once, and the top ten hold 10%. From germline, CDR1 is SGHRS and CDR2 YFSETQ. Trimming cost V 0 bases and J 2 bases; bases outside gene matches: 6. This CDR3 is 16 amino acids long. The sample in question was peripheral blood, obtained from a patient treated with radiotherapy plus ipilimumab. This sequence joins TRBV5-1 and TRBJ2-3; 7 bases agree with TRBD2. This receptor was taken from a human donor with non-small cell lung cancer who had a complete response to radiotherapy plus ipilimumab. CDR3 region: CASSLGVGGPTDTQYF. The DNA for the CDR3 is TGCGCCAGCAGCTTGGGGGTGGGAGGGCCCACAGATACGCAGTATTTT.